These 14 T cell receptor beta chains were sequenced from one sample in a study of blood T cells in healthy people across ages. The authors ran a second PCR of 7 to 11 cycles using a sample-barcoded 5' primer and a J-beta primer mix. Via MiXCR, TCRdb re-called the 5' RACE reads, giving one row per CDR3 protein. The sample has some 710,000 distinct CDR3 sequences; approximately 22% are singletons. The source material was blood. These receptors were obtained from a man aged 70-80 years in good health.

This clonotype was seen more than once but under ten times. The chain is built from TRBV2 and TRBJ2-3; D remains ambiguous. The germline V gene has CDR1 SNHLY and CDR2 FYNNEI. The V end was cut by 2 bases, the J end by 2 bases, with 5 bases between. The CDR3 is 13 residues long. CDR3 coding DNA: TGTGCCAGCAGTGAACTGGTCACAGATACGCAGTATTTT. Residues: CASSELVTDTQYF. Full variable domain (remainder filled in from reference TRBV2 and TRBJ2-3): EPEVTQTPSHQVTQMGQEVILRCVPISNHLYFYWYRQILGQKVEFLVSFYNNEISEKSEIFDDQFSVERPDGSNFTLKIRSTKLEDSAMYFCASSELVTDTQYFGPGTRLTVL.

CDR3 residues: CASSFGDWNTEAFF. CDR3 sequence (DNA): TGCGCCAGCAGCTTTGGGGACTGGAACACTGAAGCTTTCTTT. The chain has TRBV5-1 and TRBJ1-1, with a possible D match to TRBD1 (5 bases). Germline loops: CDR1 SGHRS, CDR2 YFSETQ. Trimming removed 2 bases from V and 1 base from J, with 9 bases in between. CDR3 length: 14 residues.

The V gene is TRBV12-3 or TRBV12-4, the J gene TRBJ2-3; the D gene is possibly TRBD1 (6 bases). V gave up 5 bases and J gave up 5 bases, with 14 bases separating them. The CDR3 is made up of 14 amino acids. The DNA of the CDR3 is TGTGCCAGCAGTACAGGGAACTGGGGAGATACGCAGTATTTT. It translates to CASSTGNWGDTQYF.

The CDR3 region has the DNA TGTGCCAGCAGCCCCGGACGGCTAGCGGGTATAGCCAAAAACATTCAGTACTTC. Protein: CASSPGRLAGIAKNIQYF. The rearrangement uses TRBV7-8 and TRBJ2-4; 8 bases line up with TRBD2. The junction had 12 bases not matched to a gene; V was cut back by 5 bases and J by 0 bases. Germline values: CDR1 SGHVS, CDR2 FQNEAQ. The CDR3 extends over 18 amino acids.

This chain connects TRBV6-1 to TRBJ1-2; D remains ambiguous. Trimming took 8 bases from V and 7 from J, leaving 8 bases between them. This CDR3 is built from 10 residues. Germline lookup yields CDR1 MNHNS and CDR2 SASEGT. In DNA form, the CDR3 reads TGTGCCAGCCGAAATCTTGGCTACACCTTC. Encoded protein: CASRNLGYTF.

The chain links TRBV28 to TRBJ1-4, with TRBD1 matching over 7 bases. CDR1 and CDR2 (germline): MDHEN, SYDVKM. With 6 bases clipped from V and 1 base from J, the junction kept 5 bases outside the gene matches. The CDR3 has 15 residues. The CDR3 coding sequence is TGTGCCAGCAGGAAAACAGGGGAAACTAATGAAAAACTGTTTTTT. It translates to CASRKTGETNEKLFF.

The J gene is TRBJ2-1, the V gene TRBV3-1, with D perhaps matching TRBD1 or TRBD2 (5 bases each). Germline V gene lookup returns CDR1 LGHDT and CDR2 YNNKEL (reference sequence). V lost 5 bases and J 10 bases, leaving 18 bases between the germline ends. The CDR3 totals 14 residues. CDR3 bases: TGTGCCAGCAGCTCCAAGGCAGGGACGAGCGAGCAGTTCTTC. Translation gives CASSSKAGTSEQFF.

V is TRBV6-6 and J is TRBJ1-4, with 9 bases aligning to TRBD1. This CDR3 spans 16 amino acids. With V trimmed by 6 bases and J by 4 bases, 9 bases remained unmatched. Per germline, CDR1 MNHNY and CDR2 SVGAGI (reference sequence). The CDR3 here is CASRSGTGTGNEKLFF. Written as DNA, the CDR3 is TGTGCCAGCAGGTCCGGGACAGGGACTGGTAATGAAAAACTGTTTTTT.

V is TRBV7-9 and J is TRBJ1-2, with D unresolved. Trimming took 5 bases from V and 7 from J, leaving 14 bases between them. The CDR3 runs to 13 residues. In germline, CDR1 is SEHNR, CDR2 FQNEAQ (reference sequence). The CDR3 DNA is TGTGCCAGCAGCCCCCCATGGGAACGTGGCTACACCTTC. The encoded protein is CASSPPWERGYTF.

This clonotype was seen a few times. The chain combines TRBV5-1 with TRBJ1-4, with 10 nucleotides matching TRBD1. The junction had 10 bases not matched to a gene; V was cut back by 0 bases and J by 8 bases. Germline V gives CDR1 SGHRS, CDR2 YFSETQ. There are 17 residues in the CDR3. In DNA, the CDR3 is TGCGCCAGCAGCTTGGAGCCCGACAGGGGGCAAGGCGAAAAACTGTTTTTT. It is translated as CASSLEPDRGQGEKLFF.

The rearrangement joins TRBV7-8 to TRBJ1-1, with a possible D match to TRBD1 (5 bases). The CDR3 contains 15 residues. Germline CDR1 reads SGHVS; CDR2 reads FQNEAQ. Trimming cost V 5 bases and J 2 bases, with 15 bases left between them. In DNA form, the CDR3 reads TGTGCCAGCAGCCCCCAGACAGATACAAACACTGAAGCTTTCTTT. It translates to CASSPQTDTNTEAFF. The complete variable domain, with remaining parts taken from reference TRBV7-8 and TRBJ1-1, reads GAGVSQSPRYKVAKRGQDVALRCDPISGHVSLFWYQQALGQGPEFLTYFQNEAQLDKSGLPSDRFFAERPEGSVSTLKIQRTQQEDSAVYLCASSPQTDTNTEAFFGQGTRLTVV.

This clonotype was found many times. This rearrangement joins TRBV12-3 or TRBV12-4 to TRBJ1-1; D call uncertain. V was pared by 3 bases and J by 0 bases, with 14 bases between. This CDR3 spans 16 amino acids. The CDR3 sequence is CASSFWVRGLNTEAFF. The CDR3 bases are TGTGCCAGCAGTTTTTGGGTGCGGGGATTGAACACTGAAGCTTTCTTT.

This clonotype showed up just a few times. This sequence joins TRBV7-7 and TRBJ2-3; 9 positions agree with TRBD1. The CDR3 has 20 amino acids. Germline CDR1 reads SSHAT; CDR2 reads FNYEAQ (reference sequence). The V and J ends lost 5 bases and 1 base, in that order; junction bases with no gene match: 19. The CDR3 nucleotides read TGTGCCAGCAGCCTAAGAGTAACAGTACCGGGACAGGGTGGCACAGATACGCAGTATTTT. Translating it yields CASSLRVTVPGQGGTDTQYF.

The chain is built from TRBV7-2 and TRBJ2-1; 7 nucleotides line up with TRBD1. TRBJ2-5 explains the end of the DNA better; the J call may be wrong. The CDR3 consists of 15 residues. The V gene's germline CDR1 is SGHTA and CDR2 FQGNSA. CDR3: CASSFASTGQATQYF. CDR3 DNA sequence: TGTGCCAGCAGCTTTGCGTCGACAGGGCAGGCGACCCAGTACTTC.